Following are 24 T cell receptor beta chains from one sample sequenced in a study of blood T cell repertoires in COVID-19. TCRdb's copy holds only in-frame clones and misses some; the assay was immunoSEQ multiplex PCR. The sample shows about 220,000 clones, roughly 80% of them seen only once. Sequencing was performed on PBMCs or T cells enriched from blood (not recorded which). The receptors stem from a woman aged 40 to 55 who had been exposed to COVID-19.

The V gene is TRBV5-5, the J gene TRBJ2-3; TRBD2 matches 7 bases. This CDR3 has 16 amino acids. Germline CDR1 reads SGHKS; CDR2 reads YYEKEE (reference sequence). Losses at the gene ends were 0 bases for V and 0 bases for J; bases not matched to a gene: 4. CDR3 DNA sequence: TGTGCCAGCAGCTTGGAGGCGGGGGTGAGCACAGATACGCAGTATTTT. Translation gives CASSLEAGVSTDTQYF.

The V call is TRBV7-2, the J call TRBJ2-1; the D gene is possibly TRBD1 (7 bases). The V end lost 5 bases, the J end lost 11 bases, and 22 bases lay between the germline ends. The CDR3 has 15 residues. CDR1 is SGHTA, CDR2 FQGNSA, per germline. CDR3 bases: TGTGCCAGCAGCGCGGGACAGCCCCAAGCCGATCAGCAGTTCTTC. Translating gives CASSAGQPQADQQFF.

CDR3 sequence reads: CSVITLDRGYGYTF. The CDR3 nucleotides read TGCAGCGTTATAACCCTCGACAGGGGCTATGGCTACACCTTC. The gene calls are TRBV29-1 and TRBJ1-2, with 8 bases lining up with TRBD1. The CDR3 totals 14 residues. Germline CDR1 and CDR2: SQVTM and ANQGSEA. Unmatched junction bases numbered 9, after V lost 5 bases and J lost 4 bases.

The chain combines TRBV9 with TRBJ2-2, with a tentative D call TRBD1 (5 bases). This CDR3 region has 13 residues. Trimming left V 4 bases short and J 7 bases short, with 11 bases between. CDR1 SGDLS and CDR2 YYNGEE come from the germline V gene. CDR3 in DNA: TGTGCCAGCAGCAGGGCGCAGGGCGGGGAGCTGTTTTTT. Residues: CASSRAQGGELFF. The full variable domain, rest sourced from reference TRBV9 and TRBJ2-2, is DSGVTQTPKHLITATGQRVTLRCSPRSGDLSVYWYQQSLDQGLQFLIQYYNGEERAKGNILERFSAQQFPDLHSELNLSSLELGDSALYFCASSRAQGGELFFGEGSRLTVL.

The chain links TRBV11-2 to TRBJ1-2; 7 bases map to TRBD1. J lost 0 bases, V lost 5 bases, and 3 bases had no gene match. Per germline, CDR1 SGHAT and CDR2 FQNNGV. This CDR3 is built from 14 residues. CDR3 sequence reads: CASSPQGANYGYTF. The CDR3 DNA follows: TGTGCCAGCAGCCCGCAGGGGGCTAACTATGGCTACACCTTC.

The chain is built from TRBV30 and TRBJ1-1, with 7 bases aligning to TRBD1. With V trimmed by 4 bases and J by 4 bases, 6 bases remained unmatched. CDR1 and CDR2 (germline): GTSNPN, SVGIG (reference sequence). The CDR3 contains 13 residues. The DNA of the CDR3 is TGTGCCTGGAACAGGGGAACGGGCACTGAAGCTTTCTTT. Amino acid sequence: CAWNRGTGTEAFF.

The CDR3 spells CASSPRFLAGYTF. DNA for the CDR3: TGTGCCAGCTCACCACGGTTTCTAGCTGGCTACACCTTC. This chain links TRBV18 with TRBJ1-2, with unresolved D. This CDR3 comprises 13 residues. The germline V gene has CDR1 KGHSH and CDR2 LQKENI. The ends were cut back, 1 base at V and 7 bases at J, with 10 bases in the middle.

This clone came up once. The rearrangement links TRBV6-1 to TRBJ2-7; 10 bases fit TRBD1. V gave up 0 bases and J gave up 0 bases; unmatched junction bases: 2. The CDR3 length is 16 residues. The germline V gene has CDR1 MNHNS and CDR2 SASEGT. The CDR3, as DNA: TGTGCCAGCAGTGAAGCGTGGACAGGGGGCTCCTACGAGCAGTACTTC. Translated, it gives CASSEAWTGGSYEQYF.

The J gene is TRBJ1-1, the V gene TRBV2, with D tentatively TRBD1 (5 bases). Trimming shortened V by 4 bases and J by 10 bases, and 19 bases separated the two germline ends. Germline lookup yields CDR1 SNHLY and CDR2 FYNNEI. This CDR3 is built from 14 residues. The CDR3 DNA reads as TGTGCCAGCAGTGCCGGGACTGAAAGGGACGGAGCTTTCTTT. It specifies CASSAGTERDGAFF.

V is TRBV5-1 and J is TRBJ2-1; 11 bases map to TRBD2. The CDR3 is made up of 16 amino acids. In germline, CDR1 is SGHRS, CDR2 YFSETQ. J gave up 10 bases and V 3 bases, and 12 bases lay outside the gene matches. CDR3 sequence reads: CASSSSTSGGDGEQFF. CDR3 sequence (DNA): TGCGCCAGCAGCTCCTCCACTAGCGGGGGTGACGGGGAGCAGTTCTTC.

The V gene is TRBV27, the J gene TRBJ2-5; a possible D gene is TRBD2 (7 bases). Germline values: CDR1 MNHEY, CDR2 SMNVEV (reference sequence). The CDR3 sequence is 17 residues long. Trimming pared 8 bases from V and 0 bases from J, leaving 22 bases between. The CDR3 DNA reads as TGTGCCAGCCAGAGAAGGGTGGCGGGGGCCCACCAAGAGACCCAGTACTTC. Its protein product is CASQRRVAGAHQETQYF.

For this clone: At one end the junction does not follow the germline gene, possibly because of a read error. The chain uses TRBV28 and TRBJ1-6; tentatively, D is TRBD1 (5 bases). This CDR3 has 15 amino acids. CDR1 MDHEN and CDR2 SYDVKM come from the germline V gene. CDR3 residues: CASSLRGSNNSPLHF. DNA of the CDR3: TGTGCCAGCAGTTTAAGGGGCTCCAATAATTCACCCCTCCACTTT.

On this clone: In the same sample, other DNA sequences code for this CDR3. This chain joins TRBV4-1 and TRBJ1-5; 8 bases align to TRBD1. The CDR3 is made up of 17 amino acids. Trimming at V came to 3 bases and at J to 7 bases, leaving 14 bases not matched to a gene. The V gene's germline CDR1 is MGHRA and CDR2 YSYEKL. CDR3 in DNA: TGCGCCAGCAGCCAGGGGTCTACAGGGGGAGCGGGGCAGCCCCAGCATTTT. This translates into CASSQGSTGGAGQPQHF.

The chain recombines TRBV6-1 with TRBJ1-5; D possibly corresponds to TRBD1 (5 bases). This CDR3 is built from 15 residues. Trimming pared 2 bases from V and 3 bases from J, leaving 11 bases between. Germline CDR1 reads MNHNS; CDR2 reads SASEGT. The CDR3 protein is CASSEWGQINQPQHF. The CDR3 DNA is TGTGCCAGCAGTGAATGGGGCCAGATCAATCAGCCCCAGCATTTT.

This clone has just one count. V gene TRBV10-3 combines with J gene TRBJ2-2; 8 bases are shared with TRBD2. The J segment lost 3 bases and the V segment lost 10 bases, leaving 13 bases of the junction unmatched. This CDR3 is 16 amino acids long. CDR1 ENHRY and CDR2 SYGVKD come from the germline V gene. In nucleotides, the CDR3 is TGTGCCACCCGGGGGGGAGAAAGAACGGACACCGGGGAGCTGTTTTTT. As protein: CATRGGERTDTGELFF.

V and J are TRBV11-3 and TRBJ2-1, with 10 nucleotides matching TRBD2. This CDR3 spans 15 amino acids. CDR1 is SGHNT and CDR2 is YENEEA in the germline V gene. J lost 9 bases, V lost 4 bases, and 9 bases had no gene match. The CDR3 sequence is CASSYKRGGSSEQFF. The CDR3 DNA follows: TGTGCCAGCAGCTACAAGCGGGGGGGCTCGAGTGAGCAGTTCTTC.

The chain employs TRBV19 and TRBJ1-1; the match to TRBD1 covers 10 bases. J lost 5 bases, V lost 6 bases, and 15 bases had no gene match. The CDR3 totals 17 residues. Germline lookup yields CDR1 LNHDA and CDR2 SQIVND (reference sequence). The CDR3 here is CASRPWTGGEGRTEAFF. The CDR3 DNA reads as TGTGCCAGTAGACCCTGGACAGGGGGTGAAGGAAGGACTGAAGCTTTCTTT.

The rearrangement joins TRBV28 to TRBJ1-5; tentatively, D is TRBD1 (6 bases). The CDR3 totals 16 residues. Germline V gives CDR1 MDHEN, CDR2 SYDVKM. V lost 6 bases, J lost 5 bases, and 20 bases lay in between. The CDR3 loop is CASSEQGSATYQPQHF. For the CDR3, the DNA is TGTGCCAGCAGCGAACAGGGATCGGCAACATATCAGCCCCAGCATTTT.

The gene calls are TRBV3-1 (or the pseudogene TRBV3-2) and TRBJ1-1; D may be TRBD1 (6 bases). Germline V CDR1 and CDR2: LGHDT, YNNKEL (reference sequence). This CDR3 has 12 residues. V lost 2 bases, J lost 8 bases, and 9 bases lay in between. CDR3 sequence (DNA): TGTGCCAGCAGCCAACAAACAGGGGAAGCTTTCTTT. This sequence encodes CASSQQTGEAFF.

The rearrangement links TRBV5-5 to TRBJ1-5; D call uncertain. The CDR3 is 13 amino acids. CDR1 is SGHKS and CDR2 is YYEKEE in the germline V gene (reference sequence). V lost 2 bases, J lost 3 bases, and 6 bases lay in between. DNA of the CDR3: TGTGCCAGCAGCTTCACGGTCAATCAGCCCCAGCATTTT. As protein: CASSFTVNQPQHF. The whole variable domain, remainder taken from reference TRBV5-5 and TRBJ1-5, is DAGVTQSPTHLIKTRGQQVTLRCSPISGHKSVSWYQQVLGQGPQFIFQYYEKEERGRGNFPDRFSARQFPNYSSELNVNALLLGDSALYLCASSFTVNQPQHFGDGTRLSIL.

V usage is TRBV3-1 (or the pseudogene TRBV3-2) and J usage is TRBJ1-1, with D unclear. The V and J ends lost 6 bases and 4 bases respectively, with 9 bases between them. The CDR3 is made up of 12 amino acids. Germline CDR1 LGHDT, CDR2 YNNKEL (reference sequence). CDR3 protein: CASRAVPTEAFF. Here the CDR3 DNA reads TGTGCCAGCAGGGCAGTGCCCACTGAAGCTTTCTTT.

A single count supports this clone. The chain has TRBV7-8 and TRBJ2-2, with TRBD1 as a possible D gene (5 bases). Looked up from germline, CDR1 is SGHVS and CDR2 is FQNEAQ. The V end lost 5 bases, the J end lost 6 bases, and 19 bases lay between the germline ends. The CDR3 spans 16 residues. CDR3 nucleotide sequence: TGTGCCAGCAGCCCCGGGCCGCAGGGTAACGCCGGGGAGCTGTTTTTT. Encoded protein: CASSPGPQGNAGELFF.

The V call is TRBV19, the J call TRBJ1-1; D is undetermined. Trimming stripped 5 bases from V and 5 bases from J, with 12 bases between. The CDR3 runs 13 residues. Germline-derived CDR1 and CDR2 are LNHDA and SQIVND (reference sequence). The DNA of the CDR3 is TGTGCCAGTAGTGACCGCCTGAGGACTGAAGCTTTCTTT. Translation: CASSDRLRTEAFF.

The gene calls are TRBV10-3 and TRBJ2-2, with 7 bases aligning to TRBD1. CDR3 length equals 19 residues. Germline V CDR1 and CDR2: ENHRY, SYGVKD. V lost 0 bases and J lost 7; bases outside the gene matches: 17. The CDR3 region has the DNA TGTGCCATCAGTGAGTCGCTAGCCCGACAGGGTGTTCGAGGCGGGGAGCTGTTTTTT. It codes for CAISESLARQGVRGGELFF.